This TCR beta chain was captured by sequencing in a study of OX40 agonist ivuxolimab in advanced cancers. The CDR3 has 14 residues. Per the germline V gene, CDR1 is LNHDA and CDR2 is SQIVND (reference sequence). V shed 5 bases and J 1 base; nucleotides not matched to a gene: 3. Here immunoSEQ multiplex PCR was the method, and the copy in TCRdb shows in-frame clones only, minus some. The sample contains about 66,000 clones, about nine tenths of which appear only once. The sample in question was CD4+ or CD8+ T cells sorted from blood, obtained in a trial of the OX40 agonist ivuxolimab. The rearrangement uses TRBV19 and TRBJ2-3; 7 nucleotides agree with TRBD1. The TCR originated in an adult with an advanced solid tumor such as melanoma, head and neck, liver or kidney cancer. The CDR3 is CASSATGRTDTQYF. The CDR3 region has the DNA TGTGCCAGTAGTGCGACAGGGCGCACAGATACGCAGTATTTT.